This entry concerns a single T cell receptor (beta chain). V was shortened by 2 bases and J by 4 bases, with 12 bases between the two germline ends. The CDR3 spans 15 residues. CDR1 and CDR2 from the germline V gene are KGHSH and LQKENI. This specimen belongs to a study of control samples from healthy donors and cancer patients. TCRdb's table, derived via immunoSEQ multiplex PCR, lists solely in-frame clones and lacks some. The sample yields tens of thousands of clones, roughly 84% seen once. The material sequenced was blood. The clonotype originates from a man aged 50 to 60 in good health. This chain uses TRBV18 with TRBJ2-1, with a tentative D call TRBD1 (5 bases). The CDR3 loop is CASSPIKGPYNEQFF. In DNA, the CDR3 is TGTGCCAGCTCACCAATAAAGGGGCCGTACAATGAGCAGTTCTTC.